Reported below is one TCR beta chain. Its target is unknown. The CDR3 covers 14 residues. Germline values: CDR1 MNHEY, CDR2 SVGAGI. The J segment lost 5 bases and the V segment lost 6 bases, leaving 9 bases of the junction unmatched. Data came from immunoSEQ multiplex PCR; TCRdb stores just in-frame clones and leaves some out. The table shows about 70,000 clones, with 75% to 90% occurring only once. The data are from a study of lymphopenia after photon versus proton radiotherapy. Whole-study results and caveats: Post-nadir diversity loss with photons came from oligoclonal expansion, particularly CD8+ Temra cells. A bigger post-nadir fall in TCR diversity correlated inversely with survival time in deceased patients. Proton therapy kept repertoires fairly stable, unlike photons, which gained effector/memory cells.

The source is an elderly man with esophageal cancer. The sample in question was peripheral blood, obtained from a patient treated with proton-based radiotherapy. V gene TRBV6-5 combines with J gene TRBJ1-1, with 7 bases fitting TRBD1. The CDR3 reads CASSPRTGETEAFF. The CDR3 DNA reads as TGTGCCAGCAGCCCACGCACAGGGGAGACTGAAGCTTTCTTT.